This T cell receptor beta chain originates from a study of blood T cell repertoires in COVID-19. Overall study context: The United States, Italy and Spain were the sources of the acute and convalescent COVID-19 samples. T cells, B-cell-depleted T cells, or PBMCs provided the cDNA or gDNA that served as material.

Sequenced by immunoSEQ multiplex PCR; TCRdb stores in-frame clones only, minus some. Here the sample spans about 43,000 clones, roughly 86% being singletons. The V and J ends lost 0 bases and 4 bases respectively, with 13 bases between them. The CDR3 is made up of 15 amino acids. Germline values: CDR1 SGHDT, CDR2 YYEEEE. The receptor's source is a man in his 60s with active COVID-19. Input material: peripheral blood. The J gene is TRBJ1-2, the V gene TRBV5-6, with a possible D match to TRBD1 (5 bases). The CDR3 spells CASSLEEGLGYGYTF. The CDR3 bases are TGTGCCAGCAGCTTGGAGGAGGGACTCGGCTATGGCTACACCTTC.